This T cell receptor (beta chain) was identified during a study of T cell clonality in common variable immunodeficiency. Germline assignment: CDR1 DFQATT and CDR2 SNEGSKA (reference sequence). The CDR3 runs 15 residues. Trimming took 5 bases from V and 6 from J; bases not matched to a gene: 6. This clone was seen at least ten times. Its matching antigen is unknown. Read data end 3 residues before the CDR3 end; the end is taken from the germline J gene. General study points: Repertoire-complication correlations in CVID were limited by patient heterogeneity. CVID subjects showed higher TCRbeta clonality than healthy controls. T cell subpopulation sequencing would be needed to explain CVID clonality.

Clones were sequenced by immunoSEQ multiplex PCR, and TCRdb holds only the in-frame ones, with some missing. This sample carries approximately 64,000 clones and no singletons, and roughly 1.6% goes to the top ten. The sequence was collected from a person aged 18 to 75 in good health. This rearrangement joins TRBV20-1 to TRBJ2-1; 14 bases map to TRBD2. Sequenced: peripheral blood mononuclear cells. The CDR3 DNA, read in part, is TGCAGTGCTTCACACGGGACTAGCGGGAGCAATGAG. This gives the protein CSASHGTSGSNE. The whole CDR3 protein is CSASHGTSGSNEQFF.